This entry lists 11 T cell receptor beta chains sequenced from one sample in a study of TIL therapy for anti-PD-1-resistant metastatic lung cancer. Time point noted: pre-treatment sample, taken before nivolumab and TIL therapy. Sequencing used immunoSEQ v3. Sequencing was performed with immunoSEQ multiplex PCR; in TCRdb, only in-frame clones are kept and a portion is missing. The sample lists some 20,000 clones; almost 80% were seen once. The input for sequencing was blood, taken at baseline. These TCRs come from a person aged 25 to 80 with non-small cell lung cancer.

V gene TRBV19 combines with J gene TRBJ1-4; no clear D. V lost 3 bases and J 4 bases, leaving 12 bases between the germline ends. From germline, CDR1 is LNHDA and CDR2 SQIVND (reference sequence). The CDR3 is 15 amino acids. In DNA form, the CDR3 reads TGTGCCAGTAGTATTAGAGGGTCCGGTAATGAAAAACTGTTTTTT. This encodes CASSIRGSGNEKLFF.

This clone occurred a few times. V usage is TRBV28 and J usage is TRBJ1-5; D may be TRBD1 (6 bases). V gave up 2 bases and J gave up 5 bases, with 16 bases separating them. The CDR3 sequence is 16 residues long. Germline V lookup: CDR1 MDHEN, CDR2 SYDVKM. The CDR3 sequence is CASSLQGPGFDQPQHF. In DNA form, the CDR3 reads TGTGCCAGCAGTTTACAGGGGCCGGGATTCGATCAGCCCCAGCATTTT.

The CDR3 bases are TGCGCCAGCAGGGATATCCAGGGGGAACGGTACAATGAGCAGTTCTTC. Its translation is CASRDIQGERYNEQFF. The V and J genes are TRBV10-2 and TRBJ2-1, with 7 bases identical to TRBD1. Germline CDR1 and CDR2: WSHSY and SAAADI. V was clipped by 6 bases and J by 4 bases; unmatched bases: 12. This CDR3 is 16 amino acids long.

For this clone: A read error may produce the germline difference seen at one junction end. The rearrangement uses TRBV3-1 (or the pseudogene TRBV3-2) and TRBJ2-5; D is uncertain. Germline values: CDR1 LGHDT, CDR2 YNNKEL (reference sequence). This CDR3 contains 15 residues. CDR3 residues: CANSQDPVYQGTQYF. The CDR3 DNA reads TGTGCCAACAGCCAAGATCCCGTATACCAAGGGACCCAGTACTTC.

On this clone itself: Other DNA sequences from this sample encode an identical CDR3 as well. The CDR3: CASSFGVGNTEAFF. As DNA, the CDR3 is TGTGCCAGCAGCTTCGGCGTTGGGAACACTGAAGCTTTCTTT. The chain joins TRBV5-4 to TRBJ1-1; D is unresolved. Germline loops: CDR1 SGHNT, CDR2 YYREEE (reference sequence). This CDR3 region has 14 residues. V was cut by 2 bases and J by 1 base, with 9 bases left in between. The entire variable domain, with the rest obtained from reference TRBV5-4 and TRBJ1-1, is as follows: ETGVTQSPTHLIKTRGQQVTLRCSSQSGHNTVSWYQQALGQGPQFIFQYYREEENGRGNFPPRFSGLQFPNYSSELNVNALELDDSALYLCASSFGVGNTEAFFGQGTRLTVV.

This clone was seen a few times. J is TRBJ1-5 and V is TRBV10-1; no reliable D call. V gave up 4 bases and J gave up 5 bases, with 3 bases separating them. Germline assignment: CDR1 WNHNN and CDR2 SYGVQD (reference sequence). The CDR3 has 11 amino acids. CDR3 sequence reads: CASSGDQPQHF. For the CDR3, the DNA is TGCGCCAGCAGTGGAGATCAGCCCCAGCATTTT.

The CDR3 coding sequence is TGTGCCAGCAGCCAAGTTCGTTACAATGAGCAGTTCTTC. It translates to CASSQVRYNEQFF. J is TRBJ2-1 and V is TRBV14; the D is unclear. Germline CDR1 is SGHDN and CDR2 is FVKESK. This CDR3 region has 13 residues. V was trimmed by 1 base and J by 4 bases, leaving 5 bases between them.

V usage is TRBV19 and J usage is TRBJ1-2; D may be TRBD1 (5 bases). The germline V gene encodes CDR1 LNHDA and CDR2 SQIVND (reference sequence). V was shortened by 5 bases and J by 4 bases, with 11 bases between the two germline ends. The CDR3 length is 13 residues. CDR3 region: CASSPDTRYGYTF. Here the CDR3 DNA reads TGTGCCAGTAGTCCGGACACACGCTATGGCTACACCTTC. The complete variable domain, with remaining parts taken from reference TRBV19 and TRBJ1-2, reads DGGITQSPKYLFRKEGQNVTLSCEQNLNHDAMYWYRQDPGQGLRLIYYSQIVNDFQKGDIAEGYSVSREKKESFPLTVTSAQKNPTAFYLCASSPDTRYGYTFGSGTRLTVV.

CDR3 in amino acids: CASSYVNPYEQYF. CDR3 coding DNA: TGTGCCAGCAGTTATGTCAACCCCTACGAGCAGTACTTC. The rearrangement uses TRBV6-2 or TRBV6-3 and TRBJ2-7; D remains ambiguous. This CDR3 is built from 13 residues. Per the germline V gene, CDR1 is MNHEY and CDR2 is SVGEGT. V was trimmed by 3 bases and J by 2 bases, leaving 8 bases between them.

The chain uses TRBV29-1 and TRBJ2-3; 13 nucleotides line up with TRBD2. The V gene end was trimmed by 7 bases and the J gene end by 1 base; junction bases not matched to a gene: 2. The CDR3 sequence is 14 residues long. Per germline, CDR1 SQVTM and CDR2 ANQGSEA. CDR3 DNA: TGCAGCGGGGGGACTAGCGGGGGCACAGATACGCAGTATTTT. It is translated as CSGGTSGGTDTQYF.

The chain joins TRBV28 to TRBJ1-6; D may be TRBD1 (6 bases). The CDR3 totals 17 residues. Germline V gene sequence: CDR1 MDHEN, CDR2 SYDVKM. V was trimmed by 5 bases and J by 6 bases, leaving 20 bases between them. CDR3 sequence reads: CASSPHGGALGNSPLHF. CDR3 DNA sequence: TGTGCCAGCAGTCCCCATGGGGGGGCCCTGGGTAATTCACCCCTCCACTTT.